Sequencing of this TCR beta chain was carried out in a study of shared clonotypes between healthy human individuals. Study-wide background: The donors, two women and a few men, were aged 18 to 49.

This clone was picked up one time. Several immunoSEQ plates held equal portions of the genomic DNA taken from each subset. It was approximately 280 ng DNA, around 30,000 T cell genomes, that went into each replicate PCR of unsorted PBMC. Clones were read by immunoSEQ multiplex PCR, and TCRdb kept only the in-frame ones, dropping some. The sample records 500,000 to 650,000 clones, around 76% being singletons. Genomic DNA from unsorted samples was obtained from 70 million to 95 million PBMCs (per sample). The sequence derives from a woman aged 40 to 50 in good health. Some clones in this sample may be carry-over from other donors' samples. The sequenced sample was PBMCs.

CDR3: CASSAGRNNEQFF. The CDR3 nucleotides are TGCGCCAGCAGCGCCGGACGGAACAATGAGCAGTTCTTC. The V and J genes are TRBV5-1 and TRBJ2-1; D is ambiguous. CDR3 length: 13 residues. Germline V lookup: CDR1 SGHRS, CDR2 YFSETQ. V lost 4 bases to trimming and J lost 5 bases, with 10 bases between them.